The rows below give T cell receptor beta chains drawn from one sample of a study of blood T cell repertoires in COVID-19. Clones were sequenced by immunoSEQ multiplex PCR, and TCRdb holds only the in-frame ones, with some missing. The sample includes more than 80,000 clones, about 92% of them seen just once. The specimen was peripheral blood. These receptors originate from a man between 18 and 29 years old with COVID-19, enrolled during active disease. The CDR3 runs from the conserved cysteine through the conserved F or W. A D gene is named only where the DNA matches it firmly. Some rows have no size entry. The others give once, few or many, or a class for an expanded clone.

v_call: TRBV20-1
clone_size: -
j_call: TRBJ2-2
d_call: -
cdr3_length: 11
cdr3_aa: CSAREGAWLFF
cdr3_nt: TGCAGTGCTAGGGAGGGTGCATGGCTGTTTTTT

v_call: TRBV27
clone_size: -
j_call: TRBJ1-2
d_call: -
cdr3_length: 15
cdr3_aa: CASSLRGRAEFGYTF
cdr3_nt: TGTGCCAGCAGTTTACGCGGCAGGGCAGAATTTGGCTACACCTTC

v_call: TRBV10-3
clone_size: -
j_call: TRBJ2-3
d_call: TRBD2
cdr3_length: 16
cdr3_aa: CAISEGLAGGRVTQYF
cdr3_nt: TGTGCCATCAGTGAGGGACTAGCGGGAGGTCGAGTTACGCAGTATTTT

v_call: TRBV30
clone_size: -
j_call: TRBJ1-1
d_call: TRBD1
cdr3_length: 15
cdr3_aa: CAWSTDRARNTEAFF
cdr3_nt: TGTGCCTGGAGTACTGACAGGGCTCGGAACACTGAAGCTTTCTTT

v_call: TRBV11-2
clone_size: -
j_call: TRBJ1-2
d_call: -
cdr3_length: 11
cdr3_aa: CASSLGGGLTF
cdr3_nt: TGTGCCAGCAGCTTAGGTGGGGGACTTACCTTC

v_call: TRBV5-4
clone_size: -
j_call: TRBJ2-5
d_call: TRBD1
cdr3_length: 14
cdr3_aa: CASSLRQGVETQYF
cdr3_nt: TGTGCCAGCAGCTTGAGACAGGGAGTAGAGACCCAGTACTTC

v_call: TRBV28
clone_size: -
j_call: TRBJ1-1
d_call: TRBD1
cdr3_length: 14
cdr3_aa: CASSQYRGVTEAFF
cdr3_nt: TGTGCCAGCAGTCAGTACAGGGGGGTCACTGAAGCTTTCTTT

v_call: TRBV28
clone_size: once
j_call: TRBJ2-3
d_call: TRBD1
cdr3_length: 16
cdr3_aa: CASSRYTGGQTDTQYF
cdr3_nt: TGTGCCAGCAGTCGGTACACAGGGGGCCAGACAGATACGCAGTATTTT

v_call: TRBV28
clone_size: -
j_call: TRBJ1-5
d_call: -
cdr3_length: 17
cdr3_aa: CASSFMLGTVSNQPQHF
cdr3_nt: TGTGCCAGCAGTTTTATGTTAGGAACAGTCAGCAATCAGCCCCAGCATTTT

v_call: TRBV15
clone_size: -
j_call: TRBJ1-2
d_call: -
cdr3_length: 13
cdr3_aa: CATSFDRNYGYTF
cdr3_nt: TGTGCCACCTCTTTCGACAGGAACTATGGCTACACCTTC

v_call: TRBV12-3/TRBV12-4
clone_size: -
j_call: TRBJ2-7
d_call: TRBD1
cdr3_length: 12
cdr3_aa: CASSPRDREQYF
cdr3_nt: TGTGCCAGCAGTCCGCGGGACAGGGAGCAGTACTTC

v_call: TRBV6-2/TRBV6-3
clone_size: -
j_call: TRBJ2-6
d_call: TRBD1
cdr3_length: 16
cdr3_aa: CASRYPGQAGANVLTF
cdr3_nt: TGTGCCAGCAGATACCCCGGACAGGCTGGGGCCAACGTCCTGACTTTC

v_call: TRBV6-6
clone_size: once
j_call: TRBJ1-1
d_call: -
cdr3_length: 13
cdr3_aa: CASSPGSYTEAFF
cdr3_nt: TGTGCCAGCAGCCCGGGTTCGTACACTGAAGCTTTCTTT

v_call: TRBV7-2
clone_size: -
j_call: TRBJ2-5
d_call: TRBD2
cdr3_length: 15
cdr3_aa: CASSLSGNNLGTQYF
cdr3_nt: TGTGCCAGCAGCCTTAGCGGGAACAATCTCGGGACCCAGTACTTC

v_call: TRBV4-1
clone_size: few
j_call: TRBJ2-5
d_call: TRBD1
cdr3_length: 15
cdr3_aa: CASSSSPGGQETQYF
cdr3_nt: TGCGCCAGCAGCTCCTCGCCAGGGGGCCAAGAGACCCAGTACTTC

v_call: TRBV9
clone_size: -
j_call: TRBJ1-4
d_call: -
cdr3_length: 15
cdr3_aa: CASSPSGTTNEKLLF
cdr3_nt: TGTGCCAGCAGCCCATCCGGTACAACTAATGAAAAACTGCTTTTT

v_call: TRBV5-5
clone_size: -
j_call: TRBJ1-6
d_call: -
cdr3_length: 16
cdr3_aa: CASSLGVDLGGSPLHF
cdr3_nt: TGTGCCAGCAGCTTGGGGGTGGACCTGGGGGGATCACCCCTCCACTTT

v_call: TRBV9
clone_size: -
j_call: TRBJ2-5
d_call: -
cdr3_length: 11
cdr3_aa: CASSAGETQYF
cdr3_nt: TGTGCCAGCAGCGCCGGGGAGACCCAGTACTTC

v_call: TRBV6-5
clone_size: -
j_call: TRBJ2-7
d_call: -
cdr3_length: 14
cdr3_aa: CASSYGLTTFEQYF
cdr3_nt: TGTGCCAGCAGTTACGGCTTGACTACCTTCGAGCAGTACTTC

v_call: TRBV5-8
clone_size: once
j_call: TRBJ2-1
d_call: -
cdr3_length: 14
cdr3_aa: CASSPTRTLGEQFF
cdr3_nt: TGTGCCAGCAGCCCGACTAGAACCCTGGGTGAGCAGTTCTTC

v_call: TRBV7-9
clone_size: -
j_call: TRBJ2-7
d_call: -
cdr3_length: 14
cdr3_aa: CASSLPGISYEQYF
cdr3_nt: TGTGCCAGCAGCTTACCAGGGATTTCCTACGAGCAGTACTTC

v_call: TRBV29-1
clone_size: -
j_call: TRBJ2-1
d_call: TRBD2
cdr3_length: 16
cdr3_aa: CSVEGRLADGRDEQFF
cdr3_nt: TGCAGCGTTGAAGGACGACTAGCGGATGGTCGGGATGAGCAGTTCTTC

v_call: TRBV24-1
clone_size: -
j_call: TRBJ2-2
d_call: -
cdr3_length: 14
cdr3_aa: CATRGHLNTGELFF
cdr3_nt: TGTGCCACCAGGGGACACTTAAACACCGGGGAGCTGTTTTTT

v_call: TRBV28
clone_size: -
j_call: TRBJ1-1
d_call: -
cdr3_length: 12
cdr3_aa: CASSWTDTEAFF
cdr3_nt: TGTGCCAGCAGTTGGACAGACACTGAAGCTTTCTTT

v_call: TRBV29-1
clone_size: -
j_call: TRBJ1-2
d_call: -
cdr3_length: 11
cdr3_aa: CSVARVDGYTF
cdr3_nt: TGCAGCGTCGCCCGAGTAGATGGCTACACCTTC

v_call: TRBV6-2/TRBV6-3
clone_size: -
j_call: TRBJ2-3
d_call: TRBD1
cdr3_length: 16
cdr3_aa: CASSRLGQGASDTQYF
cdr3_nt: TGTGCCAGCAGCCGACTAGGACAGGGAGCATCAGATACGCAGTATTTT

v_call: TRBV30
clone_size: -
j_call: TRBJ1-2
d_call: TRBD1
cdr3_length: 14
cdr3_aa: CAWSVSRDRAGYTF
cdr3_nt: TGTGCCTGGAGTGTGTCCCGGGACAGGGCTGGCTACACCTTC

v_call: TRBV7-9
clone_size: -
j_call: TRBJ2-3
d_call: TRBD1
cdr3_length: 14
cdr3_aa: CASSFRGQTDTQYF
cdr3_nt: TGTGCCAGCAGCTTCAGGGGGCAGACAGATACGCAGTATTTT

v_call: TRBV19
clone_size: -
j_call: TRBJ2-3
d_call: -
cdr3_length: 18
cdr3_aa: CASSIISTTRSSTDTQYF
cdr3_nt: TGTGCCAGTAGTATTATCAGTACTACTAGGTCTAGCACAGATACGCAGTATTTT

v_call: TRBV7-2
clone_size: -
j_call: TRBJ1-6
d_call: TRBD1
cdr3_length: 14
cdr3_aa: CASSFGTGPSPLHF
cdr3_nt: TGTGCCAGCAGCTTTGGGACAGGGCCTTCACCCCTCCACTTT

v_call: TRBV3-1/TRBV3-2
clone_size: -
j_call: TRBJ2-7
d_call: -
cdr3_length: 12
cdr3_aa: CASSQVFREVYF
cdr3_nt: TGTGCCAGCAGCCAAGTATTCAGGGAAGTGTACTTC

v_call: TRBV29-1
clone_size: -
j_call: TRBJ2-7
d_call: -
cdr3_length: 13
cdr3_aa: CSVERETPYEQYF
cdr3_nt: TGCAGCGTTGAACGGGAGACACCCTACGAGCAGTACTTC

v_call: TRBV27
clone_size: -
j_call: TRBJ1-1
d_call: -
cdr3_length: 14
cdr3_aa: CASSFAGAFTEAFF
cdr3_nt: TGTGCCAGCAGTTTCGCAGGGGCTTTCACTGAAGCTTTCTTT

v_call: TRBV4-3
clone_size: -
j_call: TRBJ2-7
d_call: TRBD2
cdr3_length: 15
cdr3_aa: CASSQAWFSGGEQYF
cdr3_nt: TGCGCCAGCAGCCAAGCCTGGTTTAGCGGGGGCGAGCAGTACTTC

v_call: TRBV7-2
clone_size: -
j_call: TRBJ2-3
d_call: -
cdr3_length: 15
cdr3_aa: CASSLMGHRTDTQYF
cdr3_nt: TGTGCCAGCAGCTTAATGGGACACCGCACAGATACGCAGTATTTT

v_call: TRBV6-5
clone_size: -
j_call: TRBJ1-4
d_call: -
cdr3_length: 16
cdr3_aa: CASSYSRGQGWEKLLF
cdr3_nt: TGTGCCAGCAGTTACTCGCGAGGTCAGGGGTGGGAAAAACTGCTTTTT

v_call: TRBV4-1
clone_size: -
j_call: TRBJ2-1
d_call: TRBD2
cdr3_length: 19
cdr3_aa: CASSQGVLRTGTRYNEQFF
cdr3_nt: TGCGCCAGCAGCCAAGGGGTCCTGAGGACTGGGACTAGGTACAATGAGCAGTTCTTC

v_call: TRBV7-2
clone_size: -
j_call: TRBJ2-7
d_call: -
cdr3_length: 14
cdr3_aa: CASSLALAAYEQYF
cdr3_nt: TGTGCCAGCAGCTTAGCGCTAGCTGCCTACGAGCAGTACTTC

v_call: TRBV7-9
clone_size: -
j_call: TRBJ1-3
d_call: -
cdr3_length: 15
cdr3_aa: CASSLQWSSGNTIYF
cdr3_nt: TGTGCCAGCAGCTTACAGTGGAGCTCTGGAAACACCATATATTTT

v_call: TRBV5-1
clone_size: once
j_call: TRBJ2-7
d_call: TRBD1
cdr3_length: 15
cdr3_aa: CASSWITGGTYEQYF
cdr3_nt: TGCGCCAGCAGCTGGATCACAGGGGGTACCTACGAGCAGTACTTC

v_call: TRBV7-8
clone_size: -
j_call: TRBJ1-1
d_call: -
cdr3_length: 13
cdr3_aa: CASSTSPNTEAFF
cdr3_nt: TGTGCCAGCAGCACTAGTCCGAACACTGAAGCTTTCTTT

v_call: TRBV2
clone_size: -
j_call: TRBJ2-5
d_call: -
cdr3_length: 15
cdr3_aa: CASSEAGVVRETQYF
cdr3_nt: TGTGCCAGCAGTGAAGCGGGAGTAGTGAGAGAGACCCAGTACTTC

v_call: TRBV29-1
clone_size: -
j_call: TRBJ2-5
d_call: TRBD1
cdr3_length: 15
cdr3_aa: CSVYGQGGPQETQYF
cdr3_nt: TGCAGCGTCTACGGACAGGGCGGGCCCCAAGAGACCCAGTACTTC

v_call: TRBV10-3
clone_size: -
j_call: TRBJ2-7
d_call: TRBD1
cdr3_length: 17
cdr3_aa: CAISEPYRDRGTYEQYF
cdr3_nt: TGTGCCATCAGTGAGCCATACCGGGACAGGGGTACCTACGAGCAGTACTTC

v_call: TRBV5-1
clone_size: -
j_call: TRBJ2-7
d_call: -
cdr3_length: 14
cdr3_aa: CASSPEGQLYEQYF
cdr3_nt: TGCGCCAGCAGCCCGGAGGGACAGCTCTACGAGCAGTACTTC

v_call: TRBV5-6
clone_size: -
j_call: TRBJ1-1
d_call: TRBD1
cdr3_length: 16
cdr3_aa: CASSLVRSGTGSEAFF
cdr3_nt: TGTGCCAGCAGCTTGGTCCGTTCCGGGACAGGCTCTGAAGCTTTCTTT

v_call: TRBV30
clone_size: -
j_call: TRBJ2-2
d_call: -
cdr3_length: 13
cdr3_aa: CAWSVASPGELFF
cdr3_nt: TGTGCCTGGAGTGTAGCTAGCCCCGGGGAGCTGTTTTTT

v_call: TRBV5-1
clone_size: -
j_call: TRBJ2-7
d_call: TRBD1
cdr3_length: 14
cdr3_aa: CASSFPGQGVEQYF
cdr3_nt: TGCGCCAGCAGCTTTCCGGGACAGGGTGTAGAGCAGTACTTC

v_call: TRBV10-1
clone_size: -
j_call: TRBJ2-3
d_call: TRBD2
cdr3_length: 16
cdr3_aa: CASSEAGGPITDTQYF
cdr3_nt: TGCGCCAGCAGTGAAGCGGGAGGGCCTATCACAGATACGCAGTATTTT

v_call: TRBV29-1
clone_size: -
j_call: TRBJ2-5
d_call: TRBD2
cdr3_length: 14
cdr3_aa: CSVSTGGVQETQYF
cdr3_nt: TGCAGCGTTTCGACGGGGGGGGTACAAGAGACCCAGTACTTC

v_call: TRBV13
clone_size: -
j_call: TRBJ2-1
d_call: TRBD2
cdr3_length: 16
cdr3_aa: CASSLRLALNTDEQFF
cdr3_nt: TGTGCCAGCAGCTTAAGACTAGCGTTAAATACCGATGAGCAGTTCTTC

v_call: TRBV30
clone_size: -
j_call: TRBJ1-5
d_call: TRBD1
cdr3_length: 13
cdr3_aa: CAWSGTSGGVLHF
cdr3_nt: TGTGCCTGGAGCGGCACTTCAGGGGGCGTTCTGCATTTT

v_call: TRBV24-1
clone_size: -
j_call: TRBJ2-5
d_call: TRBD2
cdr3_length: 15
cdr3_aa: CATSDFGTRGETQYF
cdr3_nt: TGTGCCACCAGTGATTTCGGGACTAGAGGGGAGACCCAGTACTTC

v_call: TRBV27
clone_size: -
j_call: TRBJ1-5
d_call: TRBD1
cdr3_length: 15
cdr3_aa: CASSLGQGGNQPQHF
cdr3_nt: TGTGCCAGCAGCCTTGGACAGGGAGGCAATCAGCCCCAGCATTTT